This TCR beta chain appears in the sequencing data of a study of blood T cell repertoires in COVID-19. Study information: COVID-19 samples collected from the United States, Italy and Spain covered acute and convalescent phases.

Original methodology: Reference gene primer amplification in the assay estimated nucleated cell counts. Assay: immunoSEQ multiplex PCR; the TCRdb copy retains only in-frame clones and omits some. That table furnishes V, J and clone size, whereas the DNA furnished D and trimming. The sample yields about 270,000 clones, roughly nine tenths seen once. For this clone: The junction differs from germline at one of its ends, possibly a read error.

CDR1 and CDR2 (germline): SNHLY, FYNNEI. There are 14 residues in the CDR3. Across under 25 US areas, participants ranged in age from about 18 to 100 years. Cohorts were based on clinical histories the participants reported. The TCR comes from a woman between 50 and 59 years old who had recovered from COVID-19. The source material was PBMCs or T cells enriched from blood (not recorded which). The rearrangement links TRBV2 to TRBJ2-1, with 7 bases that match TRBD2. CDR3 coding DNA: TGTGCCAGTAGTGGCGGGAGTGTCCACAATGAGCAGTTCTTC. Translation gives CASSGGSVHNEQFF.